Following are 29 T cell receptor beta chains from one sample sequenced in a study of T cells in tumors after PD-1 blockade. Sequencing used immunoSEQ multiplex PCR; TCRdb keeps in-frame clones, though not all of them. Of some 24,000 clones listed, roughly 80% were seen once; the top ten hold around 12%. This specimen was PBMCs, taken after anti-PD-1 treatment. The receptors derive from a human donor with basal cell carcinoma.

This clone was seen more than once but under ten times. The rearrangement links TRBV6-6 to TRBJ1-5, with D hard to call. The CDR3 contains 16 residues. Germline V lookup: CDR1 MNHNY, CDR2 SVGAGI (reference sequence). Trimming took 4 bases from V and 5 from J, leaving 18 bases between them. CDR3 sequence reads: CASSSKGRGIDQPQHF. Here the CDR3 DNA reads TGTGCCAGCAGTTCTAAAGGGCGGGGAATCGATCAGCCCCAGCATTTT.

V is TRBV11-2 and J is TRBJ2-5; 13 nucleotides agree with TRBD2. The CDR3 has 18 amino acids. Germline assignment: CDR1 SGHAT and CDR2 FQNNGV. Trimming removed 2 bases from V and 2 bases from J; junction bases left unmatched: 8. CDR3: CASSLNPTSGGLQETQYF. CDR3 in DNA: TGTGCCAGCAGCTTAAACCCGACTAGCGGGGGGCTACAAGAGACCCAGTACTTC.

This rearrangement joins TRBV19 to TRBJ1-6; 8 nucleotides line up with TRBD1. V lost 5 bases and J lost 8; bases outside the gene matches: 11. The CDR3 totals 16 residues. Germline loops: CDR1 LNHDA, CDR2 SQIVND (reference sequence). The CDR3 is CASSPGPGQGYSPLHF. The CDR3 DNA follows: TGTGCCAGTAGTCCGGGTCCCGGACAGGGATATTCACCCCTCCACTTT. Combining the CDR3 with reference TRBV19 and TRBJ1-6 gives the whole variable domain DGGITQSPKYLFRKEGQNVTLSCEQNLNHDAMYWYRQDPGQGLRLIYYSQIVNDFQKGDIAEGYSVSREKKESFPLTVTSAQKNPTAFYLCASSPGPGQGYSPLHFGNGTRLTVT.

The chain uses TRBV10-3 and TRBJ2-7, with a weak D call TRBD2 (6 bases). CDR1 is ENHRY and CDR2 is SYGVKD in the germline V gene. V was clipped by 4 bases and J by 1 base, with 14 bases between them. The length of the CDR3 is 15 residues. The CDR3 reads CAISATAGTSYEQYF. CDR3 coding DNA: TGTGCCATCAGTGCTACGGCTGGGACTTCCTACGAGCAGTACTTC.

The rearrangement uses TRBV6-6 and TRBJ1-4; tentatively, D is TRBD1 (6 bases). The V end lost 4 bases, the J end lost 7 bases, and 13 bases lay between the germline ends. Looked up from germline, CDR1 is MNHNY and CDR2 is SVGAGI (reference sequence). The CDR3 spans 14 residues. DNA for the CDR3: TGTGCCAGCAGTTCTCCGGGGGGGGCTGAAAAACTGTTTTTT. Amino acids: CASSSPGGAEKLFF.

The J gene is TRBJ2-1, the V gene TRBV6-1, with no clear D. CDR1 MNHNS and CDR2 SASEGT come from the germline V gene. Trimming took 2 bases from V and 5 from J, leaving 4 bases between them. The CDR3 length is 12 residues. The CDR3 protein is CASSEQNNEQFF. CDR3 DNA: TGTGCCAGCAGTGAACAGAACAATGAGCAGTTCTTC.

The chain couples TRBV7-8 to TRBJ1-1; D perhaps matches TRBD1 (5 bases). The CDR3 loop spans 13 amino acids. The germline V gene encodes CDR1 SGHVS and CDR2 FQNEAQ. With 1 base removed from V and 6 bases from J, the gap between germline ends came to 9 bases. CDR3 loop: CASSLVGQSEAFF. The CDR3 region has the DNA TGTGCCAGCAGCTTAGTGGGGCAATCTGAAGCTTTCTTT. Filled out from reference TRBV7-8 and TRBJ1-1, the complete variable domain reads GAGVSQSPRYKVAKRGQDVALRCDPISGHVSLFWYQQALGQGPEFLTYFQNEAQLDKSGLPSDRFFAERPEGSVSTLKIQRTQQEDSAVYLCASSLVGQSEAFFGQGTRLTVV.

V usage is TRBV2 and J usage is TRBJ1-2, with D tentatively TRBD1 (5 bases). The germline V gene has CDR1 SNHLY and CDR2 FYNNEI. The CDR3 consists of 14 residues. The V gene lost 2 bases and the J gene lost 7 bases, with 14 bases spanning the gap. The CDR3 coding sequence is TGTGCCAGCAGTGAAAGGGGAGCCCTAGCTGGCTACACCTTC. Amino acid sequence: CASSERGALAGYTF.

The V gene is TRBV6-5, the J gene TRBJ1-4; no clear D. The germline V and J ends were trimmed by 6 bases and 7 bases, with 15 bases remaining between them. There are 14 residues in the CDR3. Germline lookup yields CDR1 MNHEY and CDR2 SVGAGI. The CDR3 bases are TGTGCCAGCAGAACGTACGGAGGTCCTGAAAAACTGTTTTTT. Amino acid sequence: CASRTYGGPEKLFF.

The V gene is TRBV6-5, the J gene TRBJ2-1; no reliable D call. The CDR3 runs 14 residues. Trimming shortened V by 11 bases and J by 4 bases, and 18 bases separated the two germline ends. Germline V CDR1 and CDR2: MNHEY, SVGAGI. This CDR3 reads CAASPGRKYNEQFF. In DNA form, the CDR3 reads TGTGCCGCGTCCCCGGGCAGGAAATACAATGAGCAGTTCTTC.

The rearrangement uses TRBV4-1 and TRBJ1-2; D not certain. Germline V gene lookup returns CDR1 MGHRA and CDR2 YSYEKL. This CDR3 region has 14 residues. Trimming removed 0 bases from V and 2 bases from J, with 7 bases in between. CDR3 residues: CASSQEVGNYGYTF. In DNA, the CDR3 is TGCGCCAGCAGCCAAGAGGTAGGGAACTATGGCTACACCTTC.

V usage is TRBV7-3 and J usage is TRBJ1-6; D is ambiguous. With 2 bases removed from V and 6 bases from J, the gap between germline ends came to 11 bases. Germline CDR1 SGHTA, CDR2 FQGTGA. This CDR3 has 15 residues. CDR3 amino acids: CASSLGRGGNSPLHF. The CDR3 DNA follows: TGTGCCAGCAGCTTAGGGCGGGGAGGTAATTCACCCCTCCACTTT.

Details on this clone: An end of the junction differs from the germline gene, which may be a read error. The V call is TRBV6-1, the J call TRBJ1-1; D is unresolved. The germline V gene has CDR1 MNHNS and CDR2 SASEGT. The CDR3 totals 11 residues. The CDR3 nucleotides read TGTGCCAGCAGTGAAGCAAACATCCCAAGCTTT. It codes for CASSEANIPSF.

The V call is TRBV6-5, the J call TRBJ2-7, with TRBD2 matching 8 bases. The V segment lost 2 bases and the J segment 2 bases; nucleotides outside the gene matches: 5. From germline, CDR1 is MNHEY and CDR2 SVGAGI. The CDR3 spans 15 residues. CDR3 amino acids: CASSYAGTRTYEQYF. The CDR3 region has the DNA TGTGCCAGCAGTTACGCAGGGACTAGGACCTACGAGCAGTACTTC.

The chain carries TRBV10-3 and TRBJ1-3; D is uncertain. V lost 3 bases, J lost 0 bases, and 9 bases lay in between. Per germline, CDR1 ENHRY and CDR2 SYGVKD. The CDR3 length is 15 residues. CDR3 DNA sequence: TGTGCCATCAGTGATGGACCAAACTCTGGAAACACCATATATTTT. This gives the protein CAISDGPNSGNTIYF.

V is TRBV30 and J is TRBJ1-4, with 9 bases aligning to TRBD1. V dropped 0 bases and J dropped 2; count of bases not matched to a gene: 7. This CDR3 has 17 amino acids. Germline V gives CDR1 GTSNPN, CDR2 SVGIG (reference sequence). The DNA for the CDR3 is TGTGCCTGGAGTGTACCTGGACAGGGGATGACTAATGAAAAACTGTTTTTT. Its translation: CAWSVPGQGMTNEKLFF.

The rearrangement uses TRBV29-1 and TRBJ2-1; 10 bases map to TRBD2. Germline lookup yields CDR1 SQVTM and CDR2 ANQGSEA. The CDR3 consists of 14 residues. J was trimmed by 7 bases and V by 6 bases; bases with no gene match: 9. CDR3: CSVDGLAEENEQFF. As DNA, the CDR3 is TGCAGCGTCGACGGACTAGCGGAAGAGAATGAGCAGTTCTTC.

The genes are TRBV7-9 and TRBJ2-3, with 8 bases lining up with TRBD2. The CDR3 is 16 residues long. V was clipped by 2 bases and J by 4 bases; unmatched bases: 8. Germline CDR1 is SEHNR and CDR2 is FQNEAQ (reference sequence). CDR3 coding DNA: TGTGCCAGCAGCTTAACAACGGGAGGGCGTGCAGATACGCAGTATTTT. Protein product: CASSLTTGGRADTQYF.

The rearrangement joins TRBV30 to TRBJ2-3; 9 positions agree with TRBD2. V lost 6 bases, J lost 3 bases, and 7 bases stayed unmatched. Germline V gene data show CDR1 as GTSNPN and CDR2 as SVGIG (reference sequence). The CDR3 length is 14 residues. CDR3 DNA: TGTGCCTGTTATCAGCGGGGGGTAACAGATACGCAGTATTTT. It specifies CACYQRGVTDTQYF.

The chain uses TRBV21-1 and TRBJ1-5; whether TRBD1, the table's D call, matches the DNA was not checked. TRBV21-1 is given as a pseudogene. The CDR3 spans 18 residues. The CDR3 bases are TGTGCCAGCAGCAATCTAGGACAGGGGGCCAAGAGCAATCAGCCCCAGCATTTT. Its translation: CASSNLGQGAKSNQPQHF.

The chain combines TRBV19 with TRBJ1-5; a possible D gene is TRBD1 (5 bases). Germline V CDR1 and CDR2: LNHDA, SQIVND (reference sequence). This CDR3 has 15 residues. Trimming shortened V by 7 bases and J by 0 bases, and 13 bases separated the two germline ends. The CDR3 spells CASKKGDYSNQPQHF. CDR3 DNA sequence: TGTGCCAGTAAAAAAGGGGATTATAGCAATCAGCCCCAGCATTTT.

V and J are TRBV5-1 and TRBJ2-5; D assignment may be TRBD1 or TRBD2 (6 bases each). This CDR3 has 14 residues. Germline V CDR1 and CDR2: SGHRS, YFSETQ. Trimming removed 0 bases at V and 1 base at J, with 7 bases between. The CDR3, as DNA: TGCGCCAGCAGCTTGGGGGGGGCCCAAGAGACCCAGTACTTC. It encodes CASSLGGAQETQYF.

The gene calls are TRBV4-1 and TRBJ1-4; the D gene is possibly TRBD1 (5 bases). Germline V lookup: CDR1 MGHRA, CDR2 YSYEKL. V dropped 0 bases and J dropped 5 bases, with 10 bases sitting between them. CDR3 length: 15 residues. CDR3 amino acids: CASSQDTGGNEKLFF. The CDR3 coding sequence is TGCGCCAGCAGCCAAGATACCGGGGGAAATGAAAAACTGTTTTTT.

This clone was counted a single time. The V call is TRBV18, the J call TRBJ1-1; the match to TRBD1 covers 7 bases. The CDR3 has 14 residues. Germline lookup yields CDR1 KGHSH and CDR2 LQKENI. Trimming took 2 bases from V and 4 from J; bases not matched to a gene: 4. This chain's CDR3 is CASSPGAGGTEAFF. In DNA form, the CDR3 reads TGTGCCAGCTCACCAGGGGCAGGGGGCACTGAAGCTTTCTTT.

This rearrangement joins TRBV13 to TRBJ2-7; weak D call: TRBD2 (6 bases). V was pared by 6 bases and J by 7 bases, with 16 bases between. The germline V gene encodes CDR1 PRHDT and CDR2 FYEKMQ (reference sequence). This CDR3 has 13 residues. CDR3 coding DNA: TGTGCCAGCAGGCAAGCGGGTGGGGGGGAGCAGTACTTC. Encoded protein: CASRQAGGGEQYF.

The CDR3 loop reads CASSLNPGDIYGYTF. The CDR3 region has the DNA TGTGCCAGCAGCTTAAATCCGGGGGACATCTATGGCTACACCTTC. The J gene is TRBJ1-2, the V gene TRBV7-3; TRBD1 is a possible D gene (6 bases). The CDR3 contains 15 residues. Looked up from germline, CDR1 is SGHTA and CDR2 is FQGTGA. The V and J ends lost 1 base and 4 bases respectively, with 13 bases between them.

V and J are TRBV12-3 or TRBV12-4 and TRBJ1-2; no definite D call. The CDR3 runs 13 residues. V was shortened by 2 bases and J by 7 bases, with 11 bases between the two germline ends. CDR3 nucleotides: TGTGCCAGCAGTTTACTGTGGGGTGGTGGCTACACCTTC. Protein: CASSLLWGGGYTF.

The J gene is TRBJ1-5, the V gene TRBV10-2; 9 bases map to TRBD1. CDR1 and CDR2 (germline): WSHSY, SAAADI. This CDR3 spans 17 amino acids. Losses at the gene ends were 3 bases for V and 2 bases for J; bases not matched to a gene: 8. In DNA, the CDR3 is TGCGCCAGCAGTGAATTACAGGGGGCCCGTCGCAATCAGCCCCAGCATTTT. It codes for CASSELQGARRNQPQHF.

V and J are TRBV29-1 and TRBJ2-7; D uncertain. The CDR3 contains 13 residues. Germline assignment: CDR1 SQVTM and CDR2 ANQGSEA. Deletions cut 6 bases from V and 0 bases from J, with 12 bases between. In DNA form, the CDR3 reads TGCAGCGTGGCGGCACAGAACTCCTACGAGCAGTACTTC. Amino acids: CSVAAQNSYEQYF.